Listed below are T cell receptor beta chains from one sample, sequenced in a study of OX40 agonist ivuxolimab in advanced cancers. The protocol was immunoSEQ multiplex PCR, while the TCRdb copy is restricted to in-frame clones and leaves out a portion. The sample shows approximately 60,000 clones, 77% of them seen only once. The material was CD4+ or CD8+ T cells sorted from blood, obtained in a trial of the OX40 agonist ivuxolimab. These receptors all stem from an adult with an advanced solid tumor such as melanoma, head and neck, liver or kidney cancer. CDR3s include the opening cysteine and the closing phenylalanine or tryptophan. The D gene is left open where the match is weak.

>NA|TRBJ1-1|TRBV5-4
TGTGCCAGCAGCTTAATTGAGGGATGGACTGAAGCTTTCTTT
CASSLIEGWTEAFF
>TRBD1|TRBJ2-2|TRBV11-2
TGTGCCAGCAGCTTGACAGGGGGCTACACCGGGGAGCTGTTTTTT
CASSLTGGYTGELFF
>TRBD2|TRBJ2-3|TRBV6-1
TGTGCCAGCAGTAGGCTAGCGGGGCGAGATACGCAGTATTTT
CASSRLAGRDTQYF
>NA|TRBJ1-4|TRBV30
TGTGCCTGGAGTCGATCCCCCGACGGGCTTCCTACTAATGAAAAACTGTTTTTT
CAWSRSPDGLPTNEKLFF
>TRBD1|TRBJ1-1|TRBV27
TGTGCCAGCAGTTTATCGGGACAGGGAGGTTGGACTGAAGCTTTCTTT
CASSLSGQGGWTEAFF
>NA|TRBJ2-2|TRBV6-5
TGTGCCAGCATACATCCACAGGGATCCGGGGAGCTGTTTTTT
CASIHPQGSGELFF
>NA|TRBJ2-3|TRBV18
TGTGCCAGCTCACCTGATACAGATACGCAGTATTTT
CASSPDTDTQYF
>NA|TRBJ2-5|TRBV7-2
TGTGCCAGCAGCCCGGGACTCCCTTTGGAGCAGTACTTC
CASSPGLPLEQYF
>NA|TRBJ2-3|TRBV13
TGTGCCAGCAGCCCCCCGGGAACAGATACGCAGTATTTT
CASSPPGTDTQYF
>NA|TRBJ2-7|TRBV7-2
TGTGCCAGCAGCCTTACCACCTACGAGCAGTACTTC
CASSLTTYEQYF
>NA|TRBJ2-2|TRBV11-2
TGTGCCAGCAGCTCACCCTATCGGACCGGGGAGCTGTTTTTT
CASSSPYRTGELFF
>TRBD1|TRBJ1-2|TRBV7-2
TGTGCCAGCAGCAAGGACAGGGGGTCGACCTATGGCTACACCTTC
CASSKDRGSTYGYTF
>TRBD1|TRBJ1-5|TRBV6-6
TGTGCCAGCAGTTACCAGGGGGCACGGGGGCAGCCCCAGCATTTT
CASSYQGARGQPQHF
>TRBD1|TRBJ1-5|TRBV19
TGTGCCAGTAGTCCCTTGGGACAGGGGAATCAGCCCCAGCATTTT
CASSPLGQGNQPQHF